This T cell receptor (beta chain) was identified during a study of blood T cell repertoires in COVID-19. Overall study: Researchers got acute and convalescent COVID-19 samples from the United States, Italy and Spain. Sample material is recorded as cDNA or gDNA derived from T cells, B-cell-depleted T cells, or PBMCs.

Unmatched junction bases numbered 23, after V lost 6 bases and J lost 6 bases. The CDR3 length is 19 residues. The V gene's germline CDR1 is SGHRS and CDR2 YFSETQ. Libraries were prepared by immunoSEQ multiplex PCR; TCRdb keeps only in-frame clonotypes and omits some of them. The top ten hold around 10% of the sample, which has fewer than 250,000 clones, almost 85% seen once. Cohorts were determined from participant-reported clinical history. The origin of this receptor is a woman aged 45-60 years with acute COVID-19. This sequence joins TRBV5-1 and TRBJ2-1, with 8 positions matching TRBD1. Sequenced material: PBMCs or T cells enriched from blood (not recorded which). The CDR3 DNA sequence: TGCGCCAGCACTAGACAGGGGCTCCCGCAGTTTCAGCGACCCAATGAGCAGTTCTTC. Translated, it gives CASTRQGLPQFQRPNEQFF. The full variable domain, in which reference TRBV5-1 and TRBJ2-1 provide the parts outside the CDR3, is KAGVTQTPRYLIKTRGQQVTLSCSPISGHRSVSWYQQTPGQGLQFLFEYFSETQRNKGNFPGRFSGRQFSNSRSEMNVSTLELGDSALYLCASTRQGLPQFQRPNEQFFGPGTRLTVL.